Below are 30 T cell receptor beta chains sequenced from a single sample in a study of identical twins. TCRdb reprocessed the 5' RACE reads with MiXCR, giving one entry per CDR3 protein. The table lists over 600,000 distinct CDR3 sequences, 20% to 25% of them singletons. These data were also filed under a second study, of T cells expressing NK-cell markers.

Sequencing used PBMCs. Every receptor here comes from a woman aged 18-29 years in good health.

This clonotype was observed a handful of times. V and J are TRBV12-3 or TRBV12-4 and TRBJ2-2, with 8 positions matching TRBD1. Losses at the gene ends were 5 bases for V and 4 bases for J; bases not matched to a gene: 6. CDR3 size: 15 residues. Here the CDR3 reads CASSAPGGGTGELFF. DNA for the CDR3: TGTGCCAGCAGTGCCCCAGGGGGCGGCACCGGGGAGCTGTTTTTT.

The rearrangement joins TRBV5-6 to TRBJ2-7; the match to TRBD2 covers 11 bases. The length of the CDR3 is 13 residues. In germline, CDR1 is SGHDT, CDR2 YYEEEE. J lost 7 bases, V lost 7 bases, and 7 bases had no gene match. The CDR3 sequence is CASLAGGPGEQYF. The CDR3 nucleotides read TGTGCCAGCTTAGCGGGAGGGCCGGGGGAGCAGTACTTC.

This clonotype appeared many times. The V gene is TRBV20-1, the J gene TRBJ2-3; D is possibly TRBD1 (5 bases). The CDR3 contains 13 residues. Deletions cut 5 bases from V and 2 bases from J, with 11 bases between. Germline CDR1 reads DFQATT; CDR2 reads SNEGSKA (reference sequence). The CDR3 sequence: CSALPGITDTQYF. The CDR3 region has the DNA TGCAGTGCTCTTCCAGGGATCACAGATACGCAGTATTTT.

V is TRBV6-1 and J is TRBJ2-7, with 9 positions matching TRBD1. V dropped 6 bases and J dropped 0; count of bases not matched to a gene: 12. The length of the CDR3 is 17 residues. CDR1 and CDR2 (germline): MNHNS, SASEGT. Here the CDR3 reads CASRPGQGYPRSYEQYF. DNA of the CDR3: TGTGCCAGCAGGCCGGGACAGGGCTACCCCCGCTCCTACGAGCAGTACTTC.

This clonotype has a count of ten or more. The chain has TRBV10-3 and TRBJ2-1; 8 positions agree with TRBD2. Looked up from germline, CDR1 is ENHRY and CDR2 is SYGVKD. Losses at the gene ends were 0 bases for V and 6 bases for J; bases not matched to a gene: 7. The CDR3 consists of 16 residues. CDR3 sequence reads: CAISESYGREGNEQFF. DNA of the CDR3: TGTGCCATCAGTGAGTCTTACGGGAGGGAGGGCAATGAGCAGTTCTTC.

The chain combines TRBV5-1 with TRBJ2-6; a weak D match, TRBD2 (5 bases). The CDR3 is made up of 16 amino acids. V lost 6 bases to trimming and J lost 2 bases, with 15 bases between them. Germline V gene sequence: CDR1 SGHRS, CDR2 YFSETQ. The CDR3 DNA follows: TGCGCCAGCAAACCCTCACCGGGGACTGGGGCCAACGTCCTGACTTTC. It translates to CASKPSPGTGANVLTF. The full variable domain, rest sourced from reference TRBV5-1 and TRBJ2-6, is KAGVTQTPRYLIKTRGQQVTLSCSPISGHRSVSWYQQTPGQGLQFLFEYFSETQRNKGNFPGRFSGRQFSNSRSEMNVSTLELGDSALYLCASKPSPGTGANVLTFGAGSRLTVL.

The J gene is TRBJ2-1, the V gene TRBV15; 7 nucleotides align to TRBD2. The CDR3 is 16 amino acids. V gave up 6 bases and J gave up 4 bases; unmatched junction bases: 12. Germline V gene lookup returns CDR1 LNHNV and CDR2 YYDKDF (reference sequence). The CDR3 reads CATSPGNSGYYNEQFF. The DNA for the CDR3 is TGTGCCACCAGTCCCGGGAATAGCGGGTATTACAATGAGCAGTTCTTC.

In its sample, this clonotype was seen many times. This rearrangement joins TRBV12-3 or TRBV12-4 to TRBJ2-3; 7 bases align to TRBD2. Trimming removed 7 bases from V and 1 base from J; junction bases left unmatched: 5. The CDR3 runs to 14 residues. This CDR3 is CASNPSGGTDTQYF. DNA of the CDR3: TGTGCCAGCAACCCCAGCGGGGGCACAGATACGCAGTATTTT.

In this sample, this clonotype turned up a few times. The V gene is TRBV9, the J gene TRBJ2-6, with D hard to call. Germline V gene sequence: CDR1 SGDLS, CDR2 YYNGEE. The CDR3 is 14 residues long. V dropped 0 bases and J dropped 2 bases, with 3 bases sitting between them. CDR3 sequence reads: CASSVAAGANVLTF. The CDR3 nucleotides read TGTGCCAGCAGCGTAGCTGCTGGGGCCAACGTCCTGACTTTC. Filled out from reference TRBV9 and TRBJ2-6, the complete variable domain reads DSGVTQTPKHLITATGQRVTLRCSPRSGDLSVYWYQQSLDQGLQFLIQYYNGEERAKGNILERFSAQQFPDLHSELNLSSLELGDSALYFCASSVAAGANVLTFGAGSRLTVL.

This clonotype was seen at least ten times. The chain joins TRBV20-1 to TRBJ2-2; the D is unclear. This CDR3 region has 12 residues. Trimming removed 4 bases at V and 4 bases at J, with 7 bases between. Germline values: CDR1 DFQATT, CDR2 SNEGSKA (reference sequence). The CDR3 DNA reads as TGCAGTGCTACCAGGAGCACCGGGGAGCTGTTTTTT. This translates into CSATRSTGELFF.

The gene calls are TRBV12-3 or TRBV12-4 and TRBJ2-1; 11 nucleotides align to TRBD2. The CDR3 runs to 17 residues. V was clipped by 4 bases and J by 2 bases; unmatched bases: 7. CDR3 residues: CASSWALAGGTYNEQFF. Written as DNA, the CDR3 is TGTGCCAGCAGTTGGGCTCTAGCGGGGGGAACCTACAATGAGCAGTTCTTC.

The chain links TRBV6-5 to TRBJ2-5; D remains ambiguous. This CDR3 is built from 12 residues. The germline V and J ends were trimmed by 7 bases and 2 bases, with 8 bases remaining between them. Germline CDR1 is MNHEY and CDR2 is SVGAGI. The CDR3 loop reads CASMNQQETQYF. As DNA, the CDR3 is TGTGCCAGCATGAACCAGCAAGAGACCCAGTACTTC.

This clonotype was observed a few times. This chain connects TRBV6-1 to TRBJ2-7, with 7 bases fitting TRBD1. The CDR3 has 15 residues. Germline assignment: CDR1 MNHNS and CDR2 SASEGT. The junction had 11 bases not matched to a gene; V was cut back by 6 bases and J by 3 bases. The CDR3 loop reads CASSRPRQGFYEQYF. The CDR3, as DNA: TGTGCCAGCAGCCGCCCTCGACAGGGTTTCTACGAGCAGTACTTC.

This clonotype was seen ten or more times. The chain joins TRBV12-3 or TRBV12-4 to TRBJ2-5; the match to TRBD1 covers 9 bases. The CDR3 sequence is 13 residues long. The junction had 4 bases not matched to a gene; V was cut back by 6 bases and J by 5 bases. The CDR3 loop is CASSPDRGETQYF. The CDR3 DNA reads TGTGCCAGCAGCCCGGACAGGGGTGAGACCCAGTACTTC.

This clonotype was seen more than once but under ten times. The rearrangement links TRBV12-3 or TRBV12-4 to TRBJ2-2, with 9 positions matching TRBD1. The V gene end was trimmed by 6 bases and the J gene end by 5 bases; junction bases not matched to a gene: 4. The CDR3 extends over 14 amino acids. CDR3 amino acids: CASSGQGWTGELFF. CDR3 sequence (DNA): TGTGCCAGCAGCGGACAGGGGTGGACCGGGGAGCTGTTTTTT.

This clonotype was found a few times. The chain uses TRBV6-5 and TRBJ2-3, with D possibly being TRBD2 (7 bases). V shed 0 bases and J shed 4 bases, with 14 bases lying between them. The CDR3 has 16 amino acids. Germline CDR1 and CDR2: MNHEY and SVGAGI. The CDR3 is CASSYSNRGAADTQYF. For the CDR3, the DNA is TGTGCCAGCAGTTACTCGAATCGGGGGGCGGCAGATACGCAGTATTTT.

This clonotype occurred a few times. The rearrangement joins TRBV20-1 to TRBJ2-1; D is unclear. The germline V and J ends were trimmed by 2 bases and 15 bases, with 14 bases remaining between them. Germline CDR1 and CDR2: DFQATT and SNEGSKA (reference sequence). The CDR3 has 11 amino acids. As DNA, the CDR3 is TGCAGTGCTAGATCAAGGGTGGAAGGGTTCTTC. Residues: CSARSRVEGFF.

The chain joins TRBV5-1 to TRBJ2-7, with 7 bases that match TRBD2. Per germline, CDR1 SGHRS and CDR2 YFSETQ. Trimming took 0 bases from V and 0 from J; bases not matched to a gene: 3. The length of the CDR3 is 15 residues. CDR3 region: CASSLEGEGSYEQYF. The CDR3 DNA reads TGCGCCAGCAGCTTGGAAGGGGAGGGCTCCTACGAGCAGTACTTC.

This clonotype appeared a few times. The chain employs TRBV29-1 and TRBJ2-1; TRBD2 matches 11 bases. The CDR3 is 15 amino acids. Trimming removed 3 bases from V and 9 bases from J; junction bases left unmatched: 10. Germline V gene data show CDR1 as SQVTM and CDR2 as ANQGSEA. CDR3 residues: CSVDVSSGGMGEQFF. CDR3 coding DNA: TGCAGCGTTGATGTCTCTAGCGGGGGGATGGGTGAGCAGTTCTTC.

V is TRBV28 and J is TRBJ2-4; D remains ambiguous. The germline V gene encodes CDR1 MDHEN and CDR2 SYDVKM. CDR3 size: 15 residues. Between the trimmed V and J ends, which lost 1 base and 1 base, there was a span of 8 bases. CDR3 coding DNA: TGTGCCAGCAGTTTATCTCGAAGGGCCAAAAACATTCAGTACTTC. Protein sequence: CASSLSRRAKNIQYF.

The sample holds a few counts of this clonotype. This chain links TRBV2 with TRBJ1-1, with D possibly TRBD1 on 6 matching bases. There are 11 residues in the CDR3. Trimming took off 5 bases at V and 11 bases at J, with 12 bases between the two ends. The germline CDR1 and CDR2 sequences are SNHLY and FYNNEI. CDR3 in amino acids: CASSNRVSAFF. In DNA form, the CDR3 reads TGTGCCAGCAGTAACAGGGTGAGCGCTTTCTTT.

CDR3 region: CASSYRMPSGNTIYF. The CDR3 DNA follows: TGTGCCAGCAGTTACAGGATGCCCTCTGGAAACACCATATATTTT. This chain uses TRBV6-5 with TRBJ1-3; the D is unclear. Germline V gene lookup returns CDR1 MNHEY and CDR2 SVGAGI. This CDR3 is built from 15 residues. V was cut by 2 bases and J by 0 bases, with 8 bases left in between.

This clonotype was seen many times. The V and J genes are TRBV29-1 and TRBJ2-7; a possible D gene is TRBD1 (6 bases). CDR3 size: 12 residues. Trimming left V 4 bases short and J 5 bases short, with 12 bases between. The V gene's germline CDR1 is SQVTM and CDR2 ANQGSEA. Written as DNA, the CDR3 is TGCAGCGTTGTCAGGGGCCGACACGAGCAGTACTTC. Translation: CSVVRGRHEQYF.

V is TRBV20-1 and J is TRBJ1-1; a weak D match, TRBD1 (6 bases). V was cut by 3 bases and J by 11 bases, with 13 bases left in between. Germline lookup yields CDR1 DFQATT and CDR2 SNEGSKA (reference sequence). There are 11 residues in the CDR3. The CDR3 spells CSASWRGWAFF. In DNA form, the CDR3 reads TGCAGTGCTAGCTGGAGGGGGTGGGCTTTCTTT.

This clonotype came up many times. The V gene is TRBV12-3 or TRBV12-4, the J gene TRBJ2-7; 15 bases map to TRBD2. Trimming at V came to 6 bases and at J to 7 bases, leaving 7 bases not matched to a gene. The CDR3 covers 15 residues. CDR3 nucleotides: TGTGCCAGCAGACACGGGACTAGCGGGAGGAGGGAGCAGTACTTC. Protein sequence: CASRHGTSGRREQYF.

This chain joins TRBV10-3 and TRBJ2-1; 11 bases match TRBD2. This CDR3 contains 15 residues. The germline CDR1 and CDR2 sequences are ENHRY and SYGVKD. Unmatched junction bases numbered 3, after V lost 4 bases and J lost 4 bases. This CDR3 reads CAISGGTSGYNEQFF. DNA of the CDR3: TGTGCCATCAGTGGGGGGACTAGCGGATACAATGAGCAGTTCTTC.

In its sample, this clonotype was seen a few times. V usage is TRBV10-3 and J usage is TRBJ2-1, with 7 bases fitting TRBD1. The germline V gene has CDR1 ENHRY and CDR2 SYGVKD. Trimming cost V 6 bases and J 13 bases; bases outside gene matches: 6. CDR3 length: 11 residues. This chain's CDR3 is CAIRGDRVQFF. In DNA form, the CDR3 reads TGTGCCATCAGGGGAGACAGGGTACAGTTCTTC.

This clonotype showed up many times. The chain employs TRBV12-3 or TRBV12-4 and TRBJ2-5, with 9 bases identical to TRBD1. This CDR3 is built from 13 residues. V lost 5 bases and J lost 4; bases outside the gene matches: 2. CDR3 region: CASSQDRGETQYF. DNA for the CDR3: TGTGCCAGCAGTCAGGACAGGGGAGAGACCCAGTACTTC.

V and J are TRBV6-1 and TRBJ2-1, with 11 bases matching TRBD1. The germline gives CDR1 MNHNS, CDR2 SASEGT. J gave up 9 bases and V 6 bases, and 4 bases lay outside the gene matches. This CDR3 comprises 13 residues. DNA for the CDR3: TGTGCCAGCAGGGAGGGACAGGGGGGTGAGCAGTTCTTC. This translates into CASREGQGGEQFF.

This clonotype has a handful of counts. The J gene is TRBJ1-1, the V gene TRBV20-1; D is uncertain. Germline CDR1 reads DFQATT; CDR2 reads SNEGSKA (reference sequence). Deletions cut 6 bases from V and 5 bases from J, with 16 bases between. CDR3 length: 13 amino acids. The CDR3 here is CSAGLSGKTEAFF. CDR3 bases: TGCAGTGCCGGGCTATCAGGCAAGACTGAAGCTTTCTTT.